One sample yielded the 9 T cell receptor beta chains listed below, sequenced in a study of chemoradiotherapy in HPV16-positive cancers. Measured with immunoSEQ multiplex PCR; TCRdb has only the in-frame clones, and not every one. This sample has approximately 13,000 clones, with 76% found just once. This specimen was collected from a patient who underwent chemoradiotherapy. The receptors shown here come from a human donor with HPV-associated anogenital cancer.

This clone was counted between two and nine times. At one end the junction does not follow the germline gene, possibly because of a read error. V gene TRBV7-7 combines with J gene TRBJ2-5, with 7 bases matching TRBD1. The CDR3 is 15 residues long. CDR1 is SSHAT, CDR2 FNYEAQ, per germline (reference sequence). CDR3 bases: TGTGCTAGCAGCCGAACAGGGGAGAATCGAGAGACCCAGTACTTC. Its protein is CASSRTGENRETQYF.

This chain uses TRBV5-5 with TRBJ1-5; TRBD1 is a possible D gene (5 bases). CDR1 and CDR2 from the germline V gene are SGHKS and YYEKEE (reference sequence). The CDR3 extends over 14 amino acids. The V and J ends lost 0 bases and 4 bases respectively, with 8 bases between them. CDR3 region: CASSLGGGNQPQHF. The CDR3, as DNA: TGTGCCAGCAGCTTGGGGGGGGGTAATCAGCCCCAGCATTTT.

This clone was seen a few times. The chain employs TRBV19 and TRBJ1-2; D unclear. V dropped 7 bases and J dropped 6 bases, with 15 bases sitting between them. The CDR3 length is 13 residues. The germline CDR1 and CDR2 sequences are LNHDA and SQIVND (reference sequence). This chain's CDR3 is CASTDGMAHGYTF. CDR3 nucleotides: TGTGCCAGTACCGACGGGATGGCCCATGGCTACACCTTC.

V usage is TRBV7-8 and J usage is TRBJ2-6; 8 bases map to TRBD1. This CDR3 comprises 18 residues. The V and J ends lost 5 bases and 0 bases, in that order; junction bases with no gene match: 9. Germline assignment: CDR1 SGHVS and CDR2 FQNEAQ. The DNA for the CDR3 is TGTGCCAGCAGCCAATACAGGGGGTGGGTCTCTGGGGCCAACGTCCTGACTTTC. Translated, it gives CASSQYRGWVSGANVLTF.

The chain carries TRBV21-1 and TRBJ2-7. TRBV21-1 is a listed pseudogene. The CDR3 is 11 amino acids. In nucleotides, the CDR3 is TGTGCCAGCAGCAGCTCCTACGAGCAGTACTTC. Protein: CASSSSYEQYF.

CDR3 loop: CASSVGSNQPQHF. The CDR3 nucleotides read TGTGCCAGCAGCGTCGGTAGCAATCAGCCCCAGCATTTT. The chain couples TRBV9 to TRBJ1-5; no reliable D call. This CDR3 contains 13 residues. Looked up from germline, CDR1 is SGDLS and CDR2 is YYNGEE. V was cut by 2 bases and J by 0 bases, with 3 bases left in between. Full variable domain (missing parts from reference TRBV9 and TRBJ1-5): DSGVTQTPKHLITATGQRVTLRCSPRSGDLSVYWYQQSLDQGLQFLIQYYNGEERAKGNILERFSAQQFPDLHSELNLSSLELGDSALYFCASSVGSNQPQHFGDGTRLSIL.

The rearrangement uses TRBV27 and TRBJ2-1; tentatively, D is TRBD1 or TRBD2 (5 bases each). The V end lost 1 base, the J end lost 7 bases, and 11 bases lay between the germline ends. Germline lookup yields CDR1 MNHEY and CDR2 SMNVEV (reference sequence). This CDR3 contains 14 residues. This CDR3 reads CASSLWGMGNEQFF. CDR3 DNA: TGTGCCAGCAGTTTATGGGGGATGGGGAATGAGCAGTTCTTC.

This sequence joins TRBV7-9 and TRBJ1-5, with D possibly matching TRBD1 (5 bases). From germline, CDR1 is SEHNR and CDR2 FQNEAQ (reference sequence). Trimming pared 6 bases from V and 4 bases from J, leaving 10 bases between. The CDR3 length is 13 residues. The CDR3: CASSPGGNQPQHF. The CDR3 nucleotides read TGTGCCAGCAGTCCGGGGGGAAATCAGCCCCAGCATTTT.

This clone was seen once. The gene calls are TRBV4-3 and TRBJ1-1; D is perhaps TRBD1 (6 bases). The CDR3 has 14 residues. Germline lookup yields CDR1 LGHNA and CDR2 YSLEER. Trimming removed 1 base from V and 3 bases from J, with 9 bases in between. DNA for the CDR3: TGCGCCAGCAGCCAAGTTACAGGGCACACTGAAGCTTTCTTT. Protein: CASSQVTGHTEAFF.